This record concerns one TCR beta chain sequence. The sample is drawn from a study of CD8+ T cells in alopecia areata. In each case, RNA was isolated and then reverse transcribed into cDNA as the sequencing template. The assay was immunoSEQ multiplex PCR, and TCRdb's table has in-frame clones only and misses some. This sample yields about 180,000 clones, of which approximately 70% are seen a single time; about an eighth belongs to the top ten. Germline values: CDR1 MNHNS, CDR2 SASEGT. This CDR3 has 16 amino acids. Trimming cost V 3 bases and J 2 bases; bases outside gene matches: 9. Sequenced material: CD8+ T cells sorted from blood, taken at week 0. The V and J genes are TRBV6-1 and TRBJ2-5; 7 bases fit TRBD1. The TCR sequence derives from a human donor with alopecia areata. For the CDR3, the DNA is TGTGCCAGCAGTGAGATGGACAGGCGCCGTCAAGAGACCCAGTACTTC. Its translation: CASSEMDRRRQETQYF.